The rows below give T cell receptor beta chains drawn from one sample of a study of blood T cell repertoires in COVID-19. The protocol was immunoSEQ multiplex PCR, while the TCRdb copy is restricted to in-frame clones and leaves out a portion. Altogether more than 95,000 clones are present, around nine tenths being singletons, with the ten largest covering 1.7%. Sample: peripheral blood. All receptors come from a man between 60 and 75 years old with acute or convalescent COVID-19. Both conserved end residues are part of each CDR3. Fields, in order: D gene, J gene, clone size, V gene, CDR3 protein, CDR3 DNA. D genes are given only for firm matches. Not all rows give a size; the values are once, few, many and, for expanded clones, a class.

TRBD1 TRBJ1-2 - TRBV19 CASSLDRGEYGYTF TGTGCCAGTAGTCTCGACAGGGGAGAGTATGGCTACACCTTC
TRBD1 TRBJ2-2 - TRBV6-5 CASSFAGGTGELFF TGTGCCAGCAGTTTTGCAGGGGGCACCGGGGAGCTGTTTTTT
- TRBJ1-3 - TRBV5-1 CASSLARAAGNTIYF TGCGCCAGCAGCTTGGCGCGGGCCGCGGGAAACACCATATATTTT
- TRBJ1-1 - TRBV19 CASSVSWTANTEAFF TGTGCCAGTAGTGTTTCCTGGACAGCGAACACTGAAGCTTTCTTT
TRBD1 TRBJ1-6 - TRBV30 CAGAGQSNSPLHF TGTGCCGGGGCGGGACAGAGTAATTCACCCCTCCACTTT
TRBD1 TRBJ2-2 - TRBV5-1 CASSRDRATGELFF TGCGCCAGCAGCCGGGACAGGGCCACCGGGGAGCTGTTTTTT
- TRBJ1-1 - TRBV20-1 CSARQHTEAFF TGCAGTGCTCGACAGCACACTGAAGCTTTCTTT
- TRBJ1-1 - TRBV7-2 CASSLVGGGTEAFF TGTGCCAGCAGCTTAGTAGGGGGGGGGACTGAAGCTTTCTTT
- TRBJ1-5 - TRBV19 CASSPLKSGNPGNQPQHF TGTGCCAGTAGTCCCCTAAAGTCCGGGAATCCGGGCAATCAGCCCCAGCATTTT
- TRBJ1-6 - TRBV2 CASSDSGSPLHF TGTGCCAGCAGTGATTCCGGTTCACCCCTCCACTTT
- TRBJ1-1 - TRBV12-3/TRBV12-4 CASSPEFPTEAFF TGTGCCAGCAGTCCTGAGTTCCCCACTGAAGCTTTCTTT
- TRBJ1-1 - TRBV18 CASSPTMVNTEAFF TGTGCCAGCTCACCGACAATGGTGAACACTGAAGCTTTCTTT
TRBD1 TRBJ1-6 - TRBV7-2 CASSLTGGLFSYNSPLHF TGTGCCAGCAGCTTGACAGGGGGCTTGTTCTCCTATAATTCACCCCTCCACTTT
TRBD1 TRBJ2-7 - TRBV2 CASSVLPGGTYEQYF TGTGCCAGCAGTGTCCTCCCAGGGGGAACTTACGAGCAGTACTTC
TRBD1 TRBJ2-5 - TRBV5-4 CASSFQGEETQYF TGTGCCAGCAGCTTTCAGGGGGAAGAGACCCAGTACTTC
- TRBJ1-1 few TRBV10-3 CAISVGGTEAFF TGTGCCATCAGTGTGGGGGGCACTGAAGCTTTCTTT
- TRBJ1-5 - TRBV3-1/TRBV3-2 CASSQEGGDGNQPQHF TGTGCCAGCAGCCAAGAGGGCGGGGACGGCAATCAGCCCCAGCATTTT
TRBD2 TRBJ2-3 - TRBV5-8 CASSSASGGDTQYF TGTGCCAGCAGCTCGGCTAGCGGGGGTGATACGCAGTATTTT
- TRBJ2-5 - TRBV5-4 CASSQGGGVRETQYF TGTGCCAGCAGCCAGGGCGGAGGGGTTCGAGAGACCCAGTACTTC
TRBD1 TRBJ1-6 once TRBV2 CASIRDSQNSPLHF TGTGCCAGCATCCGGGACAGTCAGAATTCACCCCTCCACTTT
TRBD1 TRBJ1-4 - TRBV7-9 CASSRDRGLRGEKLFF TGTGCCAGCAGCCGGGACAGGGGGCTTCGGGGTGAAAAACTGTTTTTT
- TRBJ1-2 once TRBV29-1 CSVDGGGFDYGYTF TGCAGCGTTGATGGGGGGGGATTCGACTATGGCTACACCTTC
- TRBJ1-3 - TRBV7-9 CASSSTGMSNTIYF TGTGCCAGCAGCTCCACAGGGATGAGTAACACCATATATTTT
TRBD1 TRBJ2-2 - TRBV28 CASSPGQDTGELFF TGTGCCAGCAGTCCGGGACAGGACACCGGGGAGCTGTTTTTT
TRBD1 TRBJ1-6 - TRBV6-5 CQSSGQAFRGSPLHF TGCCAATCCTCCGGACAGGCCTTTAGAGGATCACCCCTCCACTTT
TRBD1 TRBJ1-1 - TRBV6-4 CASSPGTVDTEAFF TGTGCCAGCAGTCCCGGGACAGTTGACACTGAAGCTTTCTTT
TRBD1 TRBJ1-2 - TRBV7-9 CASSTTSHRGYGYTF TGTGCCAGCAGCACAACGTCGCACAGGGGGTATGGCTACACCTTC
- TRBJ1-5 - TRBV7-8 CASSFYRAEEQPQHF TGTGCCAGCAGCTTCTACAGGGCGGAGGAGCAGCCCCAGCATTTT
- TRBJ1-3 - TRBV18 CASSPRGDSGNTIYF TGTGCCAGCTCACCAAGGGGTGACTCTGGAAACACCATATATTTT
TRBD1 TRBJ1-1 - TRBV7-9 CASSSTGGDTEAFF TGTGCCAGCAGCTCCACAGGGGGCGACACTGAAGCTTTCTTT
- TRBJ2-1 - TRBV2 CASRPSDSTYNEQFF TGTGCCAGCAGGCCTTCGGACTCCACCTACAATGAGCAGTTCTTC
TRBD1 TRBJ1-6 few TRBV7-2 CASSPNRGGDSPLHF TGTGCCAGCAGCCCGAACAGGGGTGGTGATTCACCCCTCCACTTT
- TRBJ1-1 - TRBV18 CASSPDRGEGRAFF TGTGCCAGCTCACCTGACAGAGGGGAGGGACGAGCTTTCTTT
- TRBJ1-6 - TRBV5-8 CASSFSERRVSPLHF TGTGCCAGCAGCTTTTCAGAGCGCCGTGTCTCACCCCTCCACTTT
- TRBJ1-1 few TRBV7-8 CASSSLTGTTNTEAFF TGTGCCAGCAGCTCCTTGACCGGGACAACGAACACTGAAGCTTTCTTT
- TRBJ1-1 few TRBV6-5 CASSYRGQLEAFF TGTGCCAGCAGTTACAGAGGACAGCTTGAAGCTTTCTTT
- TRBJ2-5 - TRBV3-1/TRBV3-2 CASSQAGETQYF TGTGCCAGCAGCCAAGCAGGAGAGACCCAGTACTTC
TRBD1 TRBJ1-1 - TRBV7-8 CASRSMGQRGPEAFF TGTGCCAGCAGATCCATGGGACAGCGTGGACCTGAAGCTTTCTTT
- TRBJ2-1 - TRBV27 CASRRQGLYNEQFF TGTGCCAGCAGGAGACAGGGACTCTACAATGAGCAGTTCTTC
- TRBJ1-2 - TRBV3-1/TRBV3-2 CASRGQRLNYGYTF TGTGCCAGCAGAGGACAGCGATTAAACTATGGCTACACCTTC
- TRBJ1-2 - TRBV6-5 CASSTQGYGYTF TGTGCCAGCAGCACCCAGGGGTATGGCTACACCTTC
TRBD1 TRBJ1-1 - TRBV6-5 CASRRTGGDRAEAFF TGTGCCAGCAGGAGGACAGGGGGCGATAGGGCTGAAGCTTTCTTT
- TRBJ2-2 - TRBV19 CASSNFGGPSPGELFF TGTGCCAGTAGTAATTTCGGGGGGCCATCGCCCGGGGAGCTGTTTTTT